This record covers a single T cell receptor beta chain. No antigen is known for it. It was CD45RO-negative cells, positively selected for CCR7, that made up naive CD8 cells, with terminally differentiated effector memory CD45RA+ cells excluded. Every contributor of samples was a Caucasian grown-up residing in Nashville, Tennessee. These data belong to a study of shared clonotypes between healthy human individuals. Whole-study findings and limits: In this cohort, only blood was sampled, and tissue repertoires likely differ. Several donors held about 4.6% of naive CD4 clonotypes in common.

Trimming left V 6 bases short and J 6 bases short, with 6 bases between. Germline CDR1 LGHNA, CDR2 YSLEER. The CDR3 is 11 residues long. TCRdb keeps only in-frame clones here, not all; method: immunoSEQ multiplex PCR. The data contain around 610,000 clones, roughly 96% of them singletons. Material: naive CD8+ T cells sorted from blood. The TCR was taken from a woman in her 30s in good health. This chain connects TRBV4-3 to TRBJ1-5; D not resolved. The CDR3 region is CASRRVQPQHF. The CDR3 nucleotides read TGCGCCAGCAGAAGGGTTCAGCCCCAGCATTTT.